This T cell receptor (beta chain) emerged from a study of T cell changes during pregnancy in multiple sclerosis. Profiled with immunoSEQ multiplex PCR; TCRdb holds only in-frame clones, not every one. Of tens of thousands of clones listed, about 95% are singletons. This CDR3 region has 13 residues. V dropped 4 bases and J dropped 5 bases, with 11 bases sitting between them. Germline lookup yields CDR1 SGHAT and CDR2 FQNNGV. This clone was counted a few times. The V gene is TRBV11-2, the J gene TRBJ2-5; unclear D gene. This clonotype originated in a female donor with multiple sclerosis, enrolled in a pregnancy study. Source: peripheral blood, taken in the second trimester of pregnancy. The CDR3 loop is CASSSFAQETQYF. The CDR3 DNA is TGTGCCAGCAGCTCGTTCGCTCAGGAGACCCAGTACTTC. The entire variable domain, with the rest obtained from reference TRBV11-2 and TRBJ2-5, is as follows: EAGVAQSPRYKIIEKRQSVAFWCNPISGHATLYWYQQILGQGPKLLIQFQNNGVVDDSQLPKDRFSAERLKGVDSTLKIQPAKLEDSAVYLCASSSFAQETQYFGPGTRLLVL.